A selection of T cell receptor beta chains follows, all from one sample in a study of T cell responses to AZD1222 COVID-19 vaccine. Using immunoSEQ multiplex PCR, the repertoire was profiled, and TCRdb retains in-frame clones only, with some absent. This sample has around 110,000 clones, with almost 90% found just once. Source: peripheral blood, taken on day 0 of AZD1222 vaccination. The receptors were sampled from an adult in good health. Each CDR3 is given with its conserved first and last residue. A D gene is named only where the DNA matches it firmly. The size entry is marked missing in some rows and otherwise reads once, few, many or a size class.

TGTGCCATCAGTGCCAGCCAGGGGGCGTTCATGAACACTGAAGCTTTCTTT,CAISASQGAFMNTEAFF,TRBD1,TRBV10-3,TRBJ1-1,once
TGTGCCAGCAGTTCCCTGGGACAGACTAACTATGGCTACACCTTC,CASSSLGQTNYGYTF,TRBD1,TRBV28,TRBJ1-2,once
TGTGCCAGCAGTCGGGCTCGGGGCCGGGGTGCCCAGTACTTC,CASSRARGRGAQYF,-,TRBV2,TRBJ2-5,-
TGTGCCAGCAGCCCCCCAGGGAATTCACCCCTCCACTTT,CASSPPGNSPLHF,-,TRBV7-8,TRBJ1-6,few
TGTGCCAGCAGTGAAGATGGGGTACGGCAGTTCTTC,CASSEDGVRQFF,-,TRBV6-4,TRBJ2-1,few
TGTGCCAGCCGCATTCGACCGGGACAGTCCTACAATGAGCAGTTCTTC,CASRIRPGQSYNEQFF,TRBD1,TRBV2,TRBJ2-1,-
TGTGCCAGCAGTTCACGCCCTGGGTGGGAGACCCAGTACTTC,CASSSRPGWETQYF,-,TRBV6-5,TRBJ2-5,once
TGTGCCAGCAGGTCGAGTCATAGCAATCAGCCCCAGCATTTT,CASRSSHSNQPQHF,-,TRBV28,TRBJ1-5,-
TGTGCCAGTAGGGAACCCAACACAGATACGCAGTATTTT,CASREPNTDTQYF,-,TRBV19,TRBJ2-3,-
TGTGCCATCAGGGGACTAGCGGGAGGAGAGGAGTTCTTC,CAIRGLAGGEEFF,TRBD2,TRBV10-3,TRBJ2-1,-
TGTGCCAGCGAGGGGGGCCGCCAGCCCCAGCATTTT,CASEGGRQPQHF,-,TRBV14,TRBJ1-5,once
TGTGCCAGCAGCCTCTACACAGATACGCAGTATTTT,CASSLYTDTQYF,-,TRBV7-2,TRBJ2-3,-